This T cell receptor (beta chain) was sequenced in a study of blood T cell repertoires in COVID-19. Study context: Some COVID-19 samples were acute and others convalescent; all came from the United States, Italy and Spain. The analysed material was cDNA or gDNA that came from T cells, B-cell-depleted T cells, or PBMCs.

The CDR3 runs 14 residues. Trimming left V 0 bases short and J 1 base short, with 6 bases between. Germline CDR1 is MNHNY and CDR2 is SVGAGI (reference sequence). Original handling: Quantification of nucleated cells was approximated via reference gene primer amplification. The table came from immunoSEQ multiplex PCR; TCRdb's copy has only in-frame clones and leaves some out. The V and J calls and clone size were taken over from that table, and D and trimming were inferred from the DNA. The sample carries some 190,000 clones, 88% recorded once. Sequenced: peripheral blood. The genes are TRBV6-6 and TRBJ1-1; D ambiguous. The sequence was obtained from a man in his late teens or twenties with active or convalescent COVID-19. The CDR3 DNA reads as TGTGCCAGCAGTTACTCCGGCGGGAACACTGAAGCTTTCTTT. It codes for CASSYSGGNTEAFF.